This TCR beta chain was sequenced in a study of cytomegalovirus exposure and HLA in healthy donors. The overall study: Earlier results showed roughly 110 million unique TCR beta sequences derived from roughly 200 million T cells. From HLA-typed donors, an early data release held 70 million to 100 million unique TCRs.

PCR primers comprised 60 Vbeta and 13 Jbeta primers. Using immunoSEQ multiplex PCR, the repertoire was profiled, and TCRdb retains in-frame clones only, with some absent. The sample lists 40,000 or so clones, over 65% seen once, with roughly a sixth in the top ten. In germline, CDR1 is MGHRA, CDR2 YSYEKL. The V gene end was trimmed by 3 bases and the J gene end by 5 bases; junction bases not matched to a gene: 7. CDR3 length equals 15 residues. This receptor was taken from a man aged 45 to 65 in good health and CMV-seropositive. The genes are TRBV4-1 and TRBJ2-7; TRBD1 aligns across 10 bases. The specimen sequenced was PBMCs. CDR3 region: CASSQDDRGRDEQYF. The CDR3, as DNA: TGCGCCAGCAGCCAGGACGACAGGGGGCGCGACGAGCAGTACTTC.